This entry features one T cell receptor beta chain sequence. Unstimulated regulatory T cells (CD4+CD25+CD127-), CD4+CD25- non-regulatory cells, CD4 and CD8 cells were FACS-sorted from thawed PBMCs. Sequencing used immunoSEQ multiplex PCR; TCRdb keeps in-frame clones, though not all of them. The profile shows over 50,000 clones, approximately 85% of them singletons. This entry is derived from a study of Tregs in tolerant kidney transplant recipients. This CDR3 is 15 amino acids long. With 1 base removed from V and 4 bases from J, the gap between germline ends came to 13 bases. The V gene's germline CDR1 is SGHTA and CDR2 FQGNSA.

This clonotype was sampled from a human donor who received a combined kidney and bone marrow transplant. V usage is TRBV7-2 and J usage is TRBJ2-5; TRBD2 is a possible D gene (5 bases). The sequenced sample was Tregs from blood, obtained before the transplant. The CDR3 spells CASSLGPRAGETQYF. In DNA form, the CDR3 reads TGTGCCAGCAGCTTAGGCCCGAGGGCGGGAGAGACCCAGTACTTC.